These 16 T cell receptor beta chains came from one sample sequenced in a study of T cells in Graves' hyperthyroidism and ophthalmopathy. Regions amplified from RNA transcripts were the TCR beta CDR3 regions. TCR CDR3 underwent first-round RT-PCR with the HTBI primer set. TCRdb used MiXCR to reprocess the multiplex PCR reads, holding one entry per CDR3 protein. The sample lists roughly 200,000 distinct CDR3 sequences, around a sixth seen once, with approximately 56% in the top ten. The sample consisted of blood. Receptor source: a woman in her forties or fifties with Graves' hyperthyroidism.

This clonotype was seen a handful of times. The chain joins TRBV19 to TRBJ1-2; perhaps TRBD1 as D (5 bases). The CDR3 spans 15 residues. CDR1 is LNHDA and CDR2 is SQIVND in the germline V gene (reference sequence). Trimming stripped 3 bases from V and 0 bases from J, with 11 bases between. The CDR3 reads CASSMTVGANYGYTF. CDR3 DNA: TGTGCCAGTAGTATGACAGTCGGGGCTAACTATGGCTACACCTTC. Supplemented by reference TRBV19 and TRBJ1-2, the full variable domain reads DGGITQSPKYLFRKEGQNVTLSCEQNLNHDAMYWYRQDPGQGLRLIYYSQIVNDFQKGDIAEGYSVSREKKESFPLTVTSAQKNPTAFYLCASSMTVGANYGYTFGSGTRLTVV.

This clonotype has ten or more counts. The chain couples TRBV30 to TRBJ1-5, with D uncertain. The CDR3 runs to 13 residues. CDR1 and CDR2 (germline): GTSNPN, SVGIG (reference sequence). V lost 1 base to trimming and J lost 5 bases, with 9 bases between them. This CDR3 is CAWSEGLDQPQHF. The CDR3 bases are TGTGCCTGGAGTGAAGGCCTTGATCAGCCCCAGCATTTT. The full variable domain, completed using reference TRBV30 and TRBJ1-5, is SQTIHQWPATLVQPVGSPLSLECTVEGTSNPNLYWYRQAAGRGLQLLFYSVGIGQISSEVPQNLSASRPQDRQFILSSKKLLLSDSGFYLCAWSEGLDQPQHFGDGTRLSIL.

This clonotype was seen only a few times. The chain carries TRBV20-1 and TRBJ2-2; D gene unclear. Trimming stripped 2 bases from V and 0 bases from J, with 10 bases between. The germline gives CDR1 DFQATT, CDR2 SNEGSKA (reference sequence). The CDR3 length is 15 residues. In DNA, the CDR3 is TGCAGTGCTAGACCTCGGACGCCGAACACCGGGGAGCTGTTTTTT. This codes for CSARPRTPNTGELFF.

This clonotype was recorded at least ten times. This chain links TRBV27 with TRBJ2-7; possibly TRBD1 or TRBD2 for D (6 bases each). Germline CDR1 MNHEY, CDR2 SMNVEV (reference sequence). The CDR3 runs 17 residues. V was clipped by 6 bases and J by 4 bases, with 25 bases between them. The chain's CDR3 is CASSPIDRGPRVYEQYF. CDR3 DNA: TGTGCCAGCAGCCCCATCGACCGGGGGCCACGGGTGTACGAGCAGTACTTC.

This clonotype appeared many times. The chain links TRBV7-2 to TRBJ2-1; D remains unclear. There are 13 residues in the CDR3. V was cut by 6 bases and J by 5 bases, with 11 bases left in between. Germline V gene lookup returns CDR1 SGHTA and CDR2 FQGNSA. CDR3 region: CASSKDRDNEQFF. Here the CDR3 DNA reads TGTGCCAGCAGTAAGGACCGGGACAATGAGCAGTTCTTC.

This clonotype was counted at least ten times. The CDR3 reads CASWTGGVSPLHF. The CDR3 DNA reads as TGTGCCAGCTGGACAGGAGGAGTTTCACCCCTCCACTTT. The rearrangement joins TRBV12-3 or TRBV12-4 to TRBJ1-6; 7 bases fit TRBD1. CDR3 length equals 13 residues. Unmatched junction bases numbered 7, after V lost 8 bases and J lost 9 bases.

J is TRBJ1-2 and V is TRBV30, with unresolved D. The CDR3 is 15 residues long. V shed 2 bases and J shed 4 bases, with 17 bases lying between them. Germline CDR1 is GTSNPN and CDR2 is SVGIG (reference sequence). The DNA for the CDR3 is TGTGCCTGGAGTAGACACCGTCGGAACTTCTATGGCTACACCTTC. It specifies CAWSRHRRNFYGYTF.

This clonotype has ten or more counts. The V and J genes are TRBV12-3 or TRBV12-4 and TRBJ1-1, with D uncertain. There are 15 residues in the CDR3. V was cut by 8 bases and J by 0 bases, with 16 bases left in between. The DNA of the CDR3 is TGTGCCAGCGCGACCCGGTCATCTATGAACACTGAAGCTTTCTTT. Translated: CASATRSSMNTEAFF.

This clonotype was seen at least ten times. This rearrangement joins TRBV30 to TRBJ1-2, with D uncertain. The CDR3 runs 11 residues. Germline CDR1 is GTSNPN and CDR2 is SVGIG (reference sequence). Trimming pared 1 base from V and 11 bases from J, leaving 11 bases between. The CDR3 DNA reads as TGTGCCTGGAGTGACGGTCGGAGGTACACCTTC. Its translation is CAWSDGRRYTF. Based on the CDR3 plus reference TRBV30 and TRBJ1-2, the full variable domain is SQTIHQWPATLVQPVGSPLSLECTVEGTSNPNLYWYRQAAGRGLQLLFYSVGIGQISSEVPQNLSASRPQDRQFILSSKKLLLSDSGFYLCAWSDGRRYTFGSGTRLTVV.

In DNA, the CDR3 is TGTGCCAGCAGCTCGGATCTTCCGTATGGCTACACCTTC. It specifies CASSSDLPYGYTF. This chain connects TRBV7-9 to TRBJ1-2; D is unresolved. Germline lookup yields CDR1 SEHNR and CDR2 FQNEAQ (reference sequence). V was clipped by 4 bases and J by 5 bases, with 11 bases between them. This CDR3 region has 13 residues.

This clonotype was recorded many times. This chain joins TRBV5-1 and TRBJ2-7, with TRBD1 matching 11 bases. V shed 4 bases, J shed 4 bases, and the junction held 7 bases outside the gene matches. CDR1 is SGHRS, CDR2 YFSETQ, per germline. The CDR3 contains 15 residues. CDR3 sequence (DNA): TGCGCCAGCAGCCCAACGGACAGGGGGCTTTACGAGCAGTACTTC. Its protein product is CASSPTDRGLYEQYF.

This clonotype has just a few counts. The chain employs TRBV27 and TRBJ2-2, with 10 bases fitting TRBD2. Germline V gene sequence: CDR1 MNHEY, CDR2 SMNVEV (reference sequence). CDR3 size: 17 residues. V lost 7 bases to trimming and J lost 1 base; unmatched junction nucleotides: 9. This CDR3 reads CASKSWLAGGNTGELFF. In DNA form, the CDR3 reads TGTGCCAGCAAGTCCTGGTTAGCGGGAGGGAACACCGGGGAGCTGTTTTTT.

This chain connects TRBV11-3 to TRBJ2-1; tentative D call: TRBD2 (6 bases). The CDR3 runs to 14 residues. Germline-derived CDR1 and CDR2 are SGHNT and YENEEA. Between the trimmed V and J ends, which lost 5 bases and 5 bases, there was a span of 13 bases. CDR3 region: CASSRGEQDNEQFF. The CDR3 DNA follows: TGTGCCAGCAGCCGCGGGGAACAGGACAATGAGCAGTTCTTC. Full variable domain (outside the CDR3, taken from reference TRBV11-3 and TRBJ2-1): EAGVVQSPRYKIIEKKQPVAFWCNPISGHNTLYWYLQNLGQGPELLIRYENEEAVDDSQLPKDRFSAERLKGVDSTLKIQPAELGDSAVYLCASSRGEQDNEQFFGPGTRLTVL.

This chain joins TRBV7-2 and TRBJ2-2, with D unresolved. Per the germline V gene, CDR1 is SGHTA and CDR2 is FQGNSA. The CDR3 consists of 16 residues. V lost 5 bases, J lost 5 bases, and 18 bases lay in between. The CDR3 here is CASSPVGPRRTGELFF. CDR3 DNA: TGTGCCAGCAGCCCCGTCGGACCTCGAAGGACCGGGGAGCTGTTTTTT.

There are many counts of this clonotype. V is TRBV11-2 and J is TRBJ1-1, with D possibly matching TRBD1 (5 bases). This CDR3 comprises 12 residues. Germline CDR1 and CDR2: SGHAT and FQNNGV. The germline V and J ends were trimmed by 6 bases and 5 bases, with 10 bases remaining between them. CDR3 loop: CASRLPGTEAFF. CDR3 coding DNA: TGTGCCAGCAGACTTCCAGGGACTGAAGCTTTCTTT.

This clonotype was counted a few times. The V and J genes are TRBV20-1 and TRBJ2-5; TRBD2 agrees at 8 bases. The CDR3 loop spans 13 amino acids. J lost 5 bases, V lost 2 bases, and 4 bases had no gene match. Germline values: CDR1 DFQATT, CDR2 SNEGSKA (reference sequence). CDR3 residues: CSARLAGTETQYF. CDR3 coding DNA: TGCAGTGCTAGACTAGCGGGTACGGAGACCCAGTACTTC.